This T cell receptor beta chain came from a study of T cell responses to AZD1222 COVID-19 vaccine. About this clone: What it binds is unknown.

Regarding the study as a whole: Baseline serology detected seropositivity in only six AZD1222 recipients.

Measured with immunoSEQ multiplex PCR; TCRdb has only the in-frame clones, and not every one. The sample shows under 95,000 clones, approximately 88% of them seen only once. Looked up from germline, CDR1 is SGHRS and CDR2 is YFSETQ. The V segment lost 0 bases and the J segment 5 bases; nucleotides outside the gene matches: 18. This CDR3 has 19 amino acids. This chain joins TRBV5-1 and TRBJ1-1; the match to TRBD1 covers 8 bases. The origin of this receptor is an adult who received the AZD1222 COVID-19 vaccine. Here the sequenced sample was peripheral blood, taken 28 days after the second AZD1222 dose. CDR3 sequence: CASSLAASGTGRLGTEAFF. As DNA, the CDR3 is TGCGCCAGCAGCTTGGCCGCTTCCGGGACAGGACGTTTGGGGACTGAAGCTTTCTTT.